This T cell receptor (beta chain) comes out of a study of blood T cell repertoires in COVID-19. Profiling relied on immunoSEQ multiplex PCR, and the TCRdb table lists in-frame clones only, not all of them. The sample has more than 300,000 clones; 88% are singletons. Per the germline V gene, CDR1 is SNHLY and CDR2 is FYNNEI. This CDR3 spans 12 amino acids. The germline V and J ends were trimmed by 8 bases and 4 bases, with 8 bases remaining between them. The gene calls are TRBV2 and TRBJ2-2; perhaps TRBD1 as D (5 bases). This clonotype was sampled from a woman under 30 who had recovered from COVID-19. Sequenced material: PBMCs or T cells enriched from blood (not recorded which). Here the CDR3 DNA reads TGTGCCAGCCCAGGGCTCACCGGGGAGCTGTTTTTT. Amino acids: CASPGLTGELFF.